Many counts were recorded for the clone carrying this T cell receptor (beta chain). The data stem from a study of lung T cells in sarcoidosis with Löfgren's syndrome. TCRdb independently ran MiXCR on the reads; one entry per CDR3 protein. The table lists some 19,000 distinct CDR3 sequences, about 21% of them singletons. CDR3 length: 12 amino acids. The V end lost 7 bases, the J end lost 3 bases, and 9 bases lay between the germline ends. Germline V CDR1 and CDR2: MDHEN, SYDVKM. Sequenced sample: CD4+ T cells from bronchoalveolar lavage. The receptor was isolated from a human donor with sarcoidosis (Löfgren's syndrome or another form), or a control subject (not recorded which). The chain employs TRBV28 and TRBJ1-1; D is unresolved. Here the CDR3 DNA reads TGTGCCAGCAAAACGCCCGACACTGAAGCTTTCTTT. This sequence encodes CASKTPDTEAFF.